These 19 T cell receptor beta chains were sequenced from one sample in a study of shared clonotypes between healthy human individuals. Profiled with immunoSEQ multiplex PCR; TCRdb holds only in-frame clones, not every one. Of about 470,000 clones in the sample, roughly 77% were seen once. Material for sequencing was PBMCs. All receptors come from a woman aged 40 to 50 in good health. Some clones in this sample may be carry-over from other donors' samples.

The V call is TRBV5-1, the J call TRBJ1-1; no reliable D call. CDR1 and CDR2 from the germline V gene are SGHRS and YFSETQ. Between the trimmed V and J ends, which lost 0 bases and 9 bases, there was a span of 12 bases. There are 13 residues in the CDR3. The CDR3 DNA follows: TGCGCCAGCAGCTTGGACAGTGCTGGGAAAGCTTTCTTT. Translating gives CASSLDSAGKAFF.

Comments on this clone: In the same sample, other DNA sequences code for this CDR3. This chain connects TRBV28 to TRBJ2-7, with TRBD1 matching over 9 bases. Losses at the gene ends were 5 bases for V and 2 bases for J; bases not matched to a gene: 7. There are 15 residues in the CDR3. Germline lookup yields CDR1 MDHEN and CDR2 SYDVKM. As DNA, the CDR3 is TGTGCCAGCAGTGCCCCCGGGACAGGGCCCTACGAGCAGTACTTC. Residues: CASSAPGTGPYEQYF.

Here the CDR3 DNA reads TGTGCCAGCAGCGTAGAGCCGTCTCTACCGACAGGGTATCCTTACAATGAGCAGTTCTTC. As protein: CASSVEPSLPTGYPYNEQFF. This chain connects TRBV9 to TRBJ2-1; the match to TRBD1 covers 7 bases. The CDR3 is 20 residues long. CDR1 is SGDLS and CDR2 is YYNGEE in the germline V gene. V shed 0 bases, J shed 4 bases, and the junction held 19 bases outside the gene matches.

This rearrangement joins TRBV28 to TRBJ2-7, with D perhaps matching TRBD2 (6 bases). The germline V gene encodes CDR1 MDHEN and CDR2 SYDVKM. The V end lost 4 bases, the J end lost 2 bases, and 18 bases lay between the germline ends. The CDR3 runs 16 residues. The CDR3 loop is CASSSSGLRSPYEQYF. Here the CDR3 DNA reads TGTGCCAGCAGTTCGTCGGGACTTCGTTCCCCCTACGAGCAGTACTTC. The full variable domain, with the rest looked up from reference TRBV28 and TRBJ2-7, is DVKVTQSSRYLVKRTGEKVFLECVQDMDHENMFWYRQDPGLGLRLIYFSYDVKMKEKGDIPEGYSVSREKKERFSLILESASTNQTSMYLCASSSSGLRSPYEQYFGPGTRLTVT.

V gene TRBV5-1 combines with J gene TRBJ1-1, with TRBD1 as a possible D gene (6 bases). The CDR3 covers 16 residues. Germline V CDR1 and CDR2: SGHRS, YFSETQ. Trimming took off 0 bases at V and 0 bases at J, with 12 bases between the two ends. CDR3 in amino acids: CASSLEARGMNTEAFF. The CDR3 coding sequence is TGCGCCAGCAGCTTGGAGGCCAGGGGTATGAACACTGAAGCTTTCTTT.

The rearrangement joins TRBV30 to TRBJ2-2; possibly TRBD1 for D (6 bases). V lost 5 bases to trimming and J lost 2 bases, with 9 bases between them. CDR3 length: 13 amino acids. From germline, CDR1 is GTSNPN and CDR2 SVGIG (reference sequence). The CDR3 protein is CAWGQINTGELFF. As DNA, the CDR3 is TGTGCCTGGGGACAGATAAACACCGGGGAGCTGTTTTTT.

The table lists this clone with a count of one. The genes are TRBV4-1 and TRBJ2-1; 12 bases map to TRBD2. The trim removed 1 base at V and 4 bases at J, leaving 2 bases unmatched. Germline CDR1 and CDR2: MGHRA and YSYEKL. The CDR3 length is 16 residues. DNA for the CDR3: TGCGCCAGCAGCCAAGTTCTAGCGGGAGGGTACAATGAGCAGTTCTTC. Translated: CASSQVLAGGYNEQFF.

This clone was counted a few times. The CDR3 bases are TGTGCCAGCAGCTTCTCCTATGTTGGTGAAGCTTTCTTT. This encodes CASSFSYVGEAFF. The chain carries TRBV5-5 and TRBJ1-1; no clear D gene. There are 13 residues in the CDR3. Trimming shortened V by 2 bases and J by 7 bases, and 12 bases separated the two germline ends. Germline V gene lookup returns CDR1 SGHKS and CDR2 YYEKEE (reference sequence).

V is TRBV7-9 and J is TRBJ2-7, with D possibly TRBD2 on 6 matching bases. Germline V CDR1 and CDR2: SEHNR, FQNEAQ (reference sequence). The CDR3 sequence is 18 residues long. The V gene lost 4 bases and the J gene lost 10 bases, with 32 bases spanning the gap. CDR3 sequence: CASSSGDSPSPLRGFQYF. The CDR3 region has the DNA TGTGCCAGCAGCTCCGGGGACTCCCCGAGCCCCCTACGAGGTTTCCAGTACTTC. The full variable domain, with the rest looked up from reference TRBV7-9 and TRBJ2-7, is DTGVSQNPRHKITKRGQNVTFRCDPISEHNRLYWYRQTLGQGPEFLTYFQNEAQLEKSRLLSDRFSAERPKGSFSTLEIQRTEQGDSAMYLCASSSGDSPSPLRGFQYFGPGTRLTVT.

The chain uses TRBV5-4 and TRBJ2-7, with a possible D match to TRBD2 (5 bases). This CDR3 spans 15 amino acids. Germline V gives CDR1 SGHNT, CDR2 YYREEE (reference sequence). Trimming removed 3 bases from V and 7 bases from J, with 20 bases in between. The CDR3 DNA sequence: TGTGCCAGCAGCTATGAACGGGGTATGGGGTTTGAGCAGTACTTC. This sequence encodes CASSYERGMGFEQYF.

V is TRBV11-2 and J is TRBJ2-3, with 7 nucleotides matching TRBD1. J was trimmed by 6 bases and V by 6 bases; bases with no gene match: 9. The CDR3 has 14 residues. CDR1 and CDR2 from the germline V gene are SGHAT and FQNNGV. CDR3 sequence: CASRRTGRMDTQYF. For the CDR3, the DNA is TGTGCCAGCAGACGGACAGGCAGGATGGATACGCAGTATTTT.

As regards this clone: Other DNA sequences in the same sample also yield this CDR3. The chain carries TRBV9 and TRBJ2-3, with 11 bases identical to TRBD2. The length of the CDR3 is 17 residues. J was trimmed by 4 bases and V by 0 bases; bases with no gene match: 7. Germline lookup yields CDR1 SGDLS and CDR2 YYNGEE. The CDR3 loop is CASSVVGTSGSADTQYF. CDR3 sequence (DNA): TGTGCCAGCAGCGTAGTTGGTACTAGCGGGAGTGCAGATACGCAGTATTTT.

This clone was detected only a few times. The rearrangement links TRBV7-2 to TRBJ2-7; the D gene could be TRBD1 or TRBD2 (5 bases each). V was clipped by 1 base and J by 6 bases, with 13 bases between them. Germline V CDR1 and CDR2: SGHTA, FQGNSA. There are 14 residues in the CDR3. The CDR3 protein is CASSLERGSREQYF. CDR3 DNA sequence: TGTGCCAGCAGCTTAGAACGGGGCAGCCGCGAGCAGTACTTC.

The V and J genes are TRBV6-1 and TRBJ2-1, with 14 bases fitting TRBD2. The junction had 4 bases not matched to a gene; V was cut back by 6 bases and J by 6 bases. The CDR3 is 15 residues long. Germline lookup yields CDR1 MNHNS and CDR2 SASEGT. CDR3 nucleotide sequence: TGTGCCAGCAGCACGGGACTAGCGGGAGTCAATGAGCAGTTCTTC. Protein: CASSTGLAGVNEQFF.

The chain is built from TRBV6-6 and TRBJ2-2; 8 bases align to TRBD2. V lost 2 bases, J lost 5 bases, and 7 bases stayed unmatched. The CDR3 is 16 residues long. CDR1 MNHNY and CDR2 SVGAGI come from the germline V gene (reference sequence). The CDR3 is CASSYSGSVGTGELFF. Written as DNA, the CDR3 is TGTGCCAGCAGTTACAGCGGGAGCGTGGGAACCGGGGAGCTGTTTTTT.

This clone was seen a single time. The chain carries TRBV5-1 and TRBJ2-7, with 10 bases lining up with TRBD2. Germline loops: CDR1 SGHRS, CDR2 YFSETQ. This CDR3 region has 14 residues. V lost 2 bases to trimming and J lost 6 bases; unmatched junction nucleotides: 5. In nucleotides, the CDR3 is TGCGCCAGCAGCTTTCTAGCGGGAGATCGCGAGCAGTACTTC. Translating gives CASSFLAGDREQYF. Full variable domain (remainder filled in from reference TRBV5-1 and TRBJ2-7): KAGVTQTPRYLIKTRGQQVTLSCSPISGHRSVSWYQQTPGQGLQFLFEYFSETQRNKGNFPGRFSGRQFSNSRSEMNVSTLELGDSALYLCASSFLAGDREQYFGPGTRLTVT.

The chain has TRBV4-1 and TRBJ2-1, with 9 bases aligning to TRBD2. V lost 2 bases, J lost 6 bases, and 8 bases stayed unmatched. The CDR3 spans 16 residues. Germline V lookup: CDR1 MGHRA, CDR2 YSYEKL. The CDR3 bases are TGCGCCAGCAGCCAACCTCTAGCGGGAAGGGGCAATGAGCAGTTCTTC. Protein: CASSQPLAGRGNEQFF.

This clone came up once. The V and J genes are TRBV29-1 and TRBJ2-7; 8 bases line up with TRBD2. The CDR3 loop spans 14 amino acids. Per germline, CDR1 SQVTM and CDR2 ANQGSEA. With 1 base clipped from V and 6 bases from J, the junction kept 8 bases outside the gene matches. DNA of the CDR3: TGCAGCGTTGAAGCGGGGGGGGCAGAGGGCGAGCAGTACTTC. Translation: CSVEAGGAEGEQYF.

The chain couples TRBV27 to TRBJ2-1; possible D gene TRBD2, 6 bases. V lost 4 bases and J lost 8, with 15 bases in between. The germline gives CDR1 MNHEY, CDR2 SMNVEV (reference sequence). The CDR3 is 14 amino acids. The CDR3 DNA sequence: TGTGCCAGCAGTTACGGGAGTATTTTCGATGAGCAGTTCTTC. It translates to CASSYGSIFDEQFF.